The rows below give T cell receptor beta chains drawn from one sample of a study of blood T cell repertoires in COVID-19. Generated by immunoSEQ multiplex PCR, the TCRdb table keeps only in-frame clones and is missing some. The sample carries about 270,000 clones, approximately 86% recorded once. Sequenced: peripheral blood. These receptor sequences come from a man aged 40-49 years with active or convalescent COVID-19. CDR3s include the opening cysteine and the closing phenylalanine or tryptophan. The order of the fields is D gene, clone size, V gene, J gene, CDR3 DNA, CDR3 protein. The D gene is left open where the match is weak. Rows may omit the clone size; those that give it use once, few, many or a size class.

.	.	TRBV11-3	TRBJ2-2	TGTGCCAGCAGCTTTCCTTTCGGGGAGCTGTTTTTT	CASSFPFGELFF
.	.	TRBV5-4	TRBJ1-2	TGTGCCAGCAGCTTGTTACAGGGTAATGATGGCTACACCTTC	CASSLLQGNDGYTF
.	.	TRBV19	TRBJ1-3	TGTGCCAGTACCCCGGGAAGCACTGGAAACACCATATATTTT	CASTPGSTGNTIYF
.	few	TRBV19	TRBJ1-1	TGTGCCAGTACCGTACAGCCAGGGGCTCACACTGAAGCTTTCTTT	CASTVQPGAHTEAFF
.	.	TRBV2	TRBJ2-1	TGTGCCAGCGGGGAAATCCTAGCTCGAGCACGGAATGAGCAGTTCTTC	CASGEILARARNEQFF
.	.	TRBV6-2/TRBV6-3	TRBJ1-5	TGTGCCAGCAGTTATAGGGGCCTTCTGAGCAATCAGCCCCAGCATTTT	CASSYRGLLSNQPQHF
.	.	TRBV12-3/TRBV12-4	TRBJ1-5	TGTGCCAGCAGTTTTCAGGGATTTCAGCCCCAGCATTTT	CASSFQGFQPQHF
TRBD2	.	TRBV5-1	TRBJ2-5	TGCGCCAGCAGCTCTGGGACTAGCGGGGTCGGAGAGACCCAGTACTTC	CASSSGTSGVGETQYF
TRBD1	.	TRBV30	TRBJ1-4	TGTGCCTGTCAGACAGGGTCGACTGAAAAACTGTTTTTT	CACQTGSTEKLFF
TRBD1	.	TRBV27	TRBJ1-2	TGTGCCAGCAGTTCCCTCGGCCAGGGGGAAAGAGGCTATGGCTACACCTTC	CASSSLGQGERGYGYTF
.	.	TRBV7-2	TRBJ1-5	TGTGCCAGCAGCTTCGACGCCAGCGTCTATCAGCCCCAGCATTTT	CASSFDASVYQPQHF
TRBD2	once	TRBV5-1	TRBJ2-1	TGCGCCAGCAGCCGGGGGGGCCAGGCCTACAATGAGCAGTTCTTC	CASSRGGQAYNEQFF
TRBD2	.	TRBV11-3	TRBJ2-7	TGTGCCAGCAGCCCCGGGACTAGCCGCCGGGGGGAGCAGTACTTC	CASSPGTSRRGEQYF
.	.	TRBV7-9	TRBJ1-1	TGTGCCAGCAGCCTCCCGACAGGTTTAATGAACACTGAAGCTTTCTTT	CASSLPTGLMNTEAFF
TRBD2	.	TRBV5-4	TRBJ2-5	TGTGCCAGCAGCCGGGGACTAGCGGGGGAAGAGACCCAGTACTTC	CASSRGLAGEETQYF
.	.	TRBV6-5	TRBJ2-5	TGTGCCAGCAGTCCCAGGGAAGAGACCCAGTACTTC	CASSPREETQYF
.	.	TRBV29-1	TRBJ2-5	TGCAGCGTCGCCAGACAGTGGGGCCAAGAGACCCAGTACTTC	CSVARQWGQETQYF
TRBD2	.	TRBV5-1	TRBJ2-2	TGCGCCAGCAGCCCCCGGGGGGGTAATACCGGGGAGCTGTTTTTT	CASSPRGGNTGELFF
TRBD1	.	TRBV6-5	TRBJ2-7	TGTGCCAGCAGTTCCGCGCCGGGACAGTACCTCGAGCAGTACTTC	CASSSAPGQYLEQYF
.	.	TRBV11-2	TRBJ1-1	TGTGCCAGCAGATACCCGGGCACTGAAGCTTTCTTT	CASRYPGTEAFF
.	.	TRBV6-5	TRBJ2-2	TGTGCCAGCAGTTCCCGGTACCCCGCGAACACCGGGGAGCTGTTTTTT	CASSSRYPANTGELFF
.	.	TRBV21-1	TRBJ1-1	TGTGCCAGCAGCAATACTCGGAAGGGAACGGGAAACGGGAAAGCTGAAGCTTTCTTT	CASSNTRKGTGNGKAEAFF
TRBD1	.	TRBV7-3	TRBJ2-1	TGTGCCAGCAGCAGGACAGGGGGCAGGCCCAATGAGCAGTTCTTC	CASSRTGGRPNEQFF
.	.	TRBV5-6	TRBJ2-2	TGTGCCAGCAGTCCCGGGGGCGGGGAGCTGTTTTTT	CASSPGGGELFF
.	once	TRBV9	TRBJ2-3	TGTGCCAGCAGCCCACGGACAGCGTACACAGATACGCAGTATTTT	CASSPRTAYTDTQYF
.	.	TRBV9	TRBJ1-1	TGTGCCAGCAGCGACCGTGGGGGCGCGATCACTGAAGCTTTCTTT	CASSDRGGAITEAFF
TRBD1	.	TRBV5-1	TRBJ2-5	TGCGCCAGCAGCTTGGGACAGGGACCCGGAGAGACCCAGTACTTC	CASSLGQGPGETQYF
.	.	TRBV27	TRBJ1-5	TGTGCCAGCAGGTTAACAGGGACTCAGCCCCAGCATTTT	CASRLTGTQPQHF
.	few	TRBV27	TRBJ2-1	TGTGCCAGCAGACTTAAGGTTTCGACTAGTGGTATCAATGAGCAGTTCTTC	CASRLKVSTSGINEQFF
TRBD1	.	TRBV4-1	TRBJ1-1	TGCGCCAGCAGCCCGGGACAGGGGGGGAACACTGAAGCTTTCTTT	CASSPGQGGNTEAFF
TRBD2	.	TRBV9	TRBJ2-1	TGTGCCAGCAGCCCCGGGGGGGCCGGGAATGAGCAGTTCTTC	CASSPGGAGNEQFF